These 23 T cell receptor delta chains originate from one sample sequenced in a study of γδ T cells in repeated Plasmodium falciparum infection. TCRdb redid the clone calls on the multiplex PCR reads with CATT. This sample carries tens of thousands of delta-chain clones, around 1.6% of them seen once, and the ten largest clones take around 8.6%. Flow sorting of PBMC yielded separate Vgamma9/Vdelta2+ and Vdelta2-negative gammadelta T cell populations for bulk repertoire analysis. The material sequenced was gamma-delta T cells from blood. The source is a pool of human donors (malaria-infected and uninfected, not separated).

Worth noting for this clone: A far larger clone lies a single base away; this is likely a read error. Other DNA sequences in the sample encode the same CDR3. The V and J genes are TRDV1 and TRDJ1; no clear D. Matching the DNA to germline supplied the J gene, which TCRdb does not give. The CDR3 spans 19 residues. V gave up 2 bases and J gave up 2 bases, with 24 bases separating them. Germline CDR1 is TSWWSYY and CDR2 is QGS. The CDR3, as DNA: TGTGCTCTTGGGGAATCGGGGCCCCCGGTCGTCCTCCAAACCGATAAACTCATCTTT. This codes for CALGESGPPVVLQTDKLIF.

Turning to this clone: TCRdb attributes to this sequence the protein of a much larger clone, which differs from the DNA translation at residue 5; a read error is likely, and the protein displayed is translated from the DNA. In DNA, the CDR3 is TGTGCTCTTGGGAAAAGAGCACTACTGGGGGATACAGTATCCTCCTGGGACACCCGACAGATGTTTTTC. Translating it yields CALGKRALLGDTVSSWDTRQMFF. The gene calls are TRDV1 and TRDJ3, with 12 bases identical to TRDD3. The CDR3 is 23 amino acids. Germline CDR1 and CDR2: TSWWSYY and QGS. V lost 5 bases to trimming and J lost 0 bases; unmatched junction nucleotides: 17.

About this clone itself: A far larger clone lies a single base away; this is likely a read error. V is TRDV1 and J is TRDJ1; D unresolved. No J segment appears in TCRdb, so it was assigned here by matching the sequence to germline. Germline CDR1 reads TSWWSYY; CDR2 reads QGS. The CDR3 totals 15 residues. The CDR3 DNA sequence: TGTGCTCTTGGTCGCGCCGGCCCGTACACTGATAAACTCATCTTT. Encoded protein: CALGRAGPYTDKLIF.

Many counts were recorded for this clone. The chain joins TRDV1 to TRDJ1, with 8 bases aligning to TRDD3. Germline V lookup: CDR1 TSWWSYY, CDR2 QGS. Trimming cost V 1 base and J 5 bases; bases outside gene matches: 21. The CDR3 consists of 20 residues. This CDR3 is CALGEPSPTTGGVSGDKLIF. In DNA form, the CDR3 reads TGTGCTCTTGGGGAACCGTCTCCTACTACTGGGGGGGTATCAGGAGATAAACTCATCTTT.

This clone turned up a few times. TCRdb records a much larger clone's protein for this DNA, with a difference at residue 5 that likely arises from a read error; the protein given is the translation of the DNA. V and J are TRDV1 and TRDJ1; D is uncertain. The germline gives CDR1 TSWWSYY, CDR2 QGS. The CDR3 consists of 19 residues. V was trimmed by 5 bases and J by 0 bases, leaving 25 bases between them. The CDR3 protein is CALGKRGIKTREYTDKLIF. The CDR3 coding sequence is TGTGCTCTTGGGAAACGGGGCATAAAGACGAGGGAGTACACCGATAAACTCATCTTT.

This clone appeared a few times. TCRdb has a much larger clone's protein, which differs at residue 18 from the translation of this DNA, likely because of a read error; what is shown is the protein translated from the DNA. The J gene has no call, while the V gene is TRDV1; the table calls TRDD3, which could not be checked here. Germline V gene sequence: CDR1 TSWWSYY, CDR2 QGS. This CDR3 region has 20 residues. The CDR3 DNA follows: TGTGCTCTTGGGGAACTTCCCACGTTCTTGAGTACTCCCTTCGCCGATAAACCCATCTTT. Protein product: CALGELPTFLSTPFADKPIF.

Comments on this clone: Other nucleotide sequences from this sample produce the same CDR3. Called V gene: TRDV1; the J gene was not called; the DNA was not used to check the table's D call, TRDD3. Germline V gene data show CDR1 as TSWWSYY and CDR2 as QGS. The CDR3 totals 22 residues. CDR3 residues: CALGVYGTSYDTGGFHTDKLIF. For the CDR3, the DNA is TGTGCTCTTGGGGTGTATGGGACTTCCTACGATACTGGGGGATTCCACACCGATAAACTCATCTTC.

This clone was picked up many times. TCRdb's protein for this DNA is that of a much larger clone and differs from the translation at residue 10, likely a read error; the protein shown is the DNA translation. As DNA, the CDR3 is TGTGCTCTTGGGGAGCTTAGGTCCCCTGCTCCGGGTACCGATAAACTCATCTTT. Amino acids: CALGELRSPAPGTDKLIF. The chain links TRDV1 to TRDJ1; no firm D call. Between the trimmed V and J ends, which lost 3 bases and 2 bases, there was a span of 22 bases. The CDR3 is made up of 18 amino acids. The germline gives CDR1 TSWWSYY, CDR2 QGS.

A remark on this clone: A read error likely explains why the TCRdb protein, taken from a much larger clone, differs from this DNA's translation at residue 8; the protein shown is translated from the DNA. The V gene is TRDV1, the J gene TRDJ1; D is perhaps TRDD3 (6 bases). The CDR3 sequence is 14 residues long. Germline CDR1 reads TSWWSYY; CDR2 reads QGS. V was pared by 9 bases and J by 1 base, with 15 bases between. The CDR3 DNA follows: TGTGCTCTCTGGGGACGATCGTCCACCGATAAACTCATCTTT. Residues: CALWGRSSTDKLIF.

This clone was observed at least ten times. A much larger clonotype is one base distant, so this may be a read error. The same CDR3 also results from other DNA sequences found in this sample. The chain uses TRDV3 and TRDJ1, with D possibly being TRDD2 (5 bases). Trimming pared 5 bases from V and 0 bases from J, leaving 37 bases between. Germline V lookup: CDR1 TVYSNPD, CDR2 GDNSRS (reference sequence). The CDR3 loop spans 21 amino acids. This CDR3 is CAANKPPPSSTGQGYTDKLIF. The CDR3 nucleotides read TGTGCCGCTAATAAACCTCCCCCTTCGTCTACCGGCCAGGGGTACACCGATAAACTCATCTTT.

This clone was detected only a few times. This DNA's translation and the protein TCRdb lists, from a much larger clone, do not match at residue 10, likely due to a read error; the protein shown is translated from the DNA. CDR3 in amino acids: CALGDPPFLQEIRWYTDKLIF. In DNA, the CDR3 is TGTGCTCTTGGGGACCCTCCCTTCCTACAAGAGATACGCTGGTACACCGATAAACTCATCTTT. The chain carries TRDV1 and TRDJ1; 9 nucleotides line up with TRDD2. In the absence of a J gene in TCRdb, the DNA was matched to germline to assign it here. Trimming removed 3 bases from V and 0 bases from J; junction bases left unmatched: 20. The germline V gene encodes CDR1 TSWWSYY and CDR2 QGS. The CDR3 has 21 amino acids.

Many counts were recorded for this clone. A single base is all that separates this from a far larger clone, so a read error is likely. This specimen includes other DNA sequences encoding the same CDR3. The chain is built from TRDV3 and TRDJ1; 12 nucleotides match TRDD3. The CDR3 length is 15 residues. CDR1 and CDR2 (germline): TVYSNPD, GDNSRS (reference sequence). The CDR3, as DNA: TGCGCCTCCTGGGGGATACGAACTAACACCGATAAACTCATCTTT. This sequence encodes CASWGIRTNTDKLIF.

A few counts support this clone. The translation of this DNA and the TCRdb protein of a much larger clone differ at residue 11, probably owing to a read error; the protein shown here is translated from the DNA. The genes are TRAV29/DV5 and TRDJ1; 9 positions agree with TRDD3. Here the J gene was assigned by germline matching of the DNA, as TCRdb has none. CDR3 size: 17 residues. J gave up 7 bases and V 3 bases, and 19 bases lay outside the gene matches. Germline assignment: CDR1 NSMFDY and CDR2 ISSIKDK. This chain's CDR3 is CAATLRIGGYTRFKLIF. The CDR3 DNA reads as TGTGCAGCAACGCTTCGTATAGGGGGATACACGCGGTTTAAACTCATCTTT.

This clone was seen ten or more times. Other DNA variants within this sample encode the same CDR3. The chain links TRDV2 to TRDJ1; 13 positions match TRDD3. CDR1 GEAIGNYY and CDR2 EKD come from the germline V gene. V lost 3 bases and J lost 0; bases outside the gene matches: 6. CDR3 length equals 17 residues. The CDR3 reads CACDYTGGYAYTDKLIF. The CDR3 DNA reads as TGTGCCTGTGACTATACTGGGGGATACGCGTACACCGATAAACTCATCTTT.

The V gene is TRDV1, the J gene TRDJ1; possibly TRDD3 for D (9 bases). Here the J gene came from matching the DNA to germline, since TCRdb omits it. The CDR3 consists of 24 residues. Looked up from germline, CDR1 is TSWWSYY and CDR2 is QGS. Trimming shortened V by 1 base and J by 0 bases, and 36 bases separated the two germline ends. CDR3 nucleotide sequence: TGTGCTCTTGGGGAACCCTTCCTAAAAGTTCCGCACTGGGGGACCCCTAAGTACACCGATAAACTCATCTTT. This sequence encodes CALGEPFLKVPHWGTPKYTDKLIF.

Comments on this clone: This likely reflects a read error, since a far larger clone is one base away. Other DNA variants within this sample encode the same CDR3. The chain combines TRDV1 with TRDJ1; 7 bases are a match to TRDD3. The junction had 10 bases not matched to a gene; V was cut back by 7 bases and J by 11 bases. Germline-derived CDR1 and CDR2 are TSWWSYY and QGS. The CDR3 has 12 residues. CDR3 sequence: CALVSVDTELIF. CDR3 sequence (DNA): TGTGCTCTTGTATCAGTGGATACGGAGCTCATCTTT.

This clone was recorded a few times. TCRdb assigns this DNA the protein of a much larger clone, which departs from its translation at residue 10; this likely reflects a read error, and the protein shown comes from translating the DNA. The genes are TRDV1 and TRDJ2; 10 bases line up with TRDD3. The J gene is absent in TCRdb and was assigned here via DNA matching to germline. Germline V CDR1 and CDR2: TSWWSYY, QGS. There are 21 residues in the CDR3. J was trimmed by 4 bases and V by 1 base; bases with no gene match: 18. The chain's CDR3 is CALGEPLSSHDWGIRTAQLFF. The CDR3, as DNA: TGTGCTCTTGGGGAACCCCTCTCTTCCCACGACTGGGGGATTCGGACAGCACAACTCTTCTTT.

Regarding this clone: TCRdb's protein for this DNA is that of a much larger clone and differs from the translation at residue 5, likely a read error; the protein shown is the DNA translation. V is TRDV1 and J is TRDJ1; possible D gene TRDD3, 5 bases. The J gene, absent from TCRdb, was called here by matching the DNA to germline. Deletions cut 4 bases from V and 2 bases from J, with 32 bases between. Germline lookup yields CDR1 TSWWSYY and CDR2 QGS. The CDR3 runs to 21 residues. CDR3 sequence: CALGGRPQKRDYALSTDKLIF. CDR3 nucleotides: TGTGCTCTTGGGGGACGTCCCCAGAAGCGGGATTATGCCCTTTCTACCGATAAACTCATCTTT.

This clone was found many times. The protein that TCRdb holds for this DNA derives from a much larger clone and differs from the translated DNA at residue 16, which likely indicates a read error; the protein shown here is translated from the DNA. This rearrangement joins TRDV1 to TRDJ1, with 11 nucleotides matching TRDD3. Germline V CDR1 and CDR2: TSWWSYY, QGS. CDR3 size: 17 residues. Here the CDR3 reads CALGELWGIRGTDKLTF. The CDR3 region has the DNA TGTGCTCTTGGGGAATTATGGGGGATACGAGGCACCGATAAACTCACCTTT.

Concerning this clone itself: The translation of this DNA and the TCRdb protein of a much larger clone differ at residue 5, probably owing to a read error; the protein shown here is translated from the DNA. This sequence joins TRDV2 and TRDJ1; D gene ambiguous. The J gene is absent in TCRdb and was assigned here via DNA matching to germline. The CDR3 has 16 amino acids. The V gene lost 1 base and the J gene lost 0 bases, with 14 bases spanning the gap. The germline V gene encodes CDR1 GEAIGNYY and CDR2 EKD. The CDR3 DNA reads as TGTGCCTGTGACACTCTATATACCTTGTACACCGATAAACTCATCTTT. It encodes CACDTLYTLYTDKLIF.

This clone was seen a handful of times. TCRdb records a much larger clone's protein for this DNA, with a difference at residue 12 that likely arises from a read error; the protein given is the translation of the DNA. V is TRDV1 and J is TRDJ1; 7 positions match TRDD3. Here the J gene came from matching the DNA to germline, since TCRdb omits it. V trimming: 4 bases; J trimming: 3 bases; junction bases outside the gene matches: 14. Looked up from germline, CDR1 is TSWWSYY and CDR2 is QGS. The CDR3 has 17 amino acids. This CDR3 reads CALGALPWGSYADKLIF. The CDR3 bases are TGTGCTCTTGGGGCTCTCCCCTGGGGGTCGTACGCCGATAAACTCATCTTT.

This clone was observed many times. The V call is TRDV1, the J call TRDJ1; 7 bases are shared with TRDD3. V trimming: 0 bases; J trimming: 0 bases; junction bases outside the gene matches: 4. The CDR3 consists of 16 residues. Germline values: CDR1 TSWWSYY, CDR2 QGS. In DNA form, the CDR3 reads TGTGCTCTTGGGGAACTCTGGGGGGTATACACCGATAAACTCATCTTT. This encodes CALGELWGVYTDKLIF.

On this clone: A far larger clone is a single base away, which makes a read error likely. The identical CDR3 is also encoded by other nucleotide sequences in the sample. The CDR3 DNA sequence: TGTGCTCTTGGGGCCGAAGGGGGGACTCCGGGTACCGATAAACTCATCTTT. Amino acid sequence: CALGAEGGTPGTDKLIF. This chain links TRDV1 with TRDJ1; weak D call: TRDD3 (6 bases). TCRdb does not report a J gene; here it was assigned by matching the DNA to germline references. The CDR3 runs to 17 residues. CDR1 and CDR2 from the germline V gene are TSWWSYY and QGS. V dropped 4 bases and J dropped 2 bases, with 20 bases sitting between them.